A selection of T cell receptor beta chains follows, all from one sample in a study of blood T cell repertoires in COVID-19. The repertoire was sequenced with immunoSEQ multiplex PCR; TCRdb's copy has only in-frame clones and lacks some. The repertoire has a few hundred thousand clones, 83% of them found once; the top ten carry roughly 5.1%. Sequencing used PBMCs or T cells enriched from blood (not recorded which). These receptor sequences come from a woman between 45 and 65 years old who had recovered from COVID-19. CDR3s include the opening cysteine and the closing phenylalanine or tryptophan. A D gene is named only where the DNA matches it firmly. Clone size, where shown, is once, few, many, or a class for clones that have expanded.

clone_size: .; v_call: TRBV4-1; d_call: .; j_call: TRBJ1-1; cdr3_nt: TGCGCCAGCAGCCAAGAGCAGGGGTCGAGCACTGAAGCTTTCTTT; cdr3_aa: CASSQEQGSSTEAFF
clone_size: .; v_call: TRBV11-2; d_call: TRBD1; j_call: TRBJ2-5; cdr3_nt: TGTGCCAGCAGCGCCAGGGGGAGAGAGACCCAGTACTTC; cdr3_aa: CASSARGRETQYF
clone_size: .; v_call: TRBV6-2/TRBV6-3; d_call: TRBD2; j_call: TRBJ2-1; cdr3_nt: TGTGCCAGCAGTTACGGGACTAGCGGGAGCAATGAGCAGTTCTTC; cdr3_aa: CASSYGTSGSNEQFF
clone_size: .; v_call: TRBV5-1; d_call: TRBD1; j_call: TRBJ2-1; cdr3_nt: TGCGCCAGCAGCTTTGGACAGGGGAGCTCCTACAATGAGCAGTTCTTC; cdr3_aa: CASSFGQGSSYNEQFF
clone_size: .; v_call: TRBV7-8; d_call: .; j_call: TRBJ1-5; cdr3_nt: TGTGCCAGCAGCCCCCCGGGGGGCCATCAGCCCCAGCATTTT; cdr3_aa: CASSPPGGHQPQHF
clone_size: .; v_call: TRBV3-1/TRBV3-2; d_call: .; j_call: TRBJ1-6; cdr3_nt: TGTGCCAGCAGCCAAGAGCAGGGAAATTCACCCCTCCACTTT; cdr3_aa: CASSQEQGNSPLHF
clone_size: .; v_call: TRBV6-2/TRBV6-3; d_call: TRBD1; j_call: TRBJ1-1; cdr3_nt: TGTGCCAGCAGTCCGGGACAGGTGAACACTGAAGCTTTCTTT; cdr3_aa: CASSPGQVNTEAFF
clone_size: .; v_call: TRBV30; d_call: TRBD2; j_call: TRBJ2-1; cdr3_nt: TGTGCCTGGGAAGCGGGGGGAGGGAATGAGCAGTTCTTC; cdr3_aa: CAWEAGGGNEQFF
clone_size: .; v_call: TRBV5-1; d_call: .; j_call: TRBJ2-7; cdr3_nt: TGCGCCAGCAGCTCTGGACTGAAGCCCTACGAGCAGTACTTC; cdr3_aa: CASSSGLKPYEQYF
clone_size: few; v_call: TRBV10-3; d_call: .; j_call: TRBJ1-3; cdr3_nt: TGTGCCACCTCGGGAGTCGCTGGAAACACCATATATTTT; cdr3_aa: CATSGVAGNTIYF
clone_size: .; v_call: TRBV19; d_call: .; j_call: TRBJ1-5; cdr3_nt: TGTGCCAGTAGGCGGGGGGCAATGATGAATGATCAGCCCCAGCATTTT; cdr3_aa: CASRRGAMMNDQPQHF
clone_size: .; v_call: TRBV4-2; d_call: .; j_call: TRBJ1-1; cdr3_nt: TGTGCCAGCAGCCAAGATCCCGTGTCAGGATTTGAAGCTTTCTTT; cdr3_aa: CASSQDPVSGFEAFF
clone_size: .; v_call: TRBV6-5; d_call: TRBD1; j_call: TRBJ2-7; cdr3_nt: TGTGCCAGCAGTTACTTGACAGGGAGTGAGCAGTACTTC; cdr3_aa: CASSYLTGSEQYF
clone_size: .; v_call: TRBV11-3; d_call: TRBD1; j_call: TRBJ1-1; cdr3_nt: TGTGCCAGCAGCTTATCACCAGGAGGGGGCATAGCTTTCTTT; cdr3_aa: CASSLSPGGGIAFF
clone_size: .; v_call: TRBV11-2; d_call: TRBD1; j_call: TRBJ2-5; cdr3_nt: TGTGCCAGCAGCTTAGATGTCCTGGCAGGGGGCGGGGAGACCCAGTACTTC; cdr3_aa: CASSLDVLAGGGETQYF
clone_size: few; v_call: TRBV4-2; d_call: TRBD1; j_call: TRBJ2-2; cdr3_nt: TGTGCCAGCAGCCTTGGGACGGACAGGGCAGGCGGGGAGCTGTTTTTT; cdr3_aa: CASSLGTDRAGGELFF
clone_size: .; v_call: TRBV4-3; d_call: TRBD1; j_call: TRBJ1-4; cdr3_nt: TGCGCCAGCAGCCAGGGGACAGGGACTAATGAAAAACTGTTTTTT; cdr3_aa: CASSQGTGTNEKLFF
clone_size: .; v_call: TRBV6-5; d_call: .; j_call: TRBJ1-4; cdr3_nt: TGTGCCAGCAGACGGACAGCAACTAATGAAAAACTGTTTTTT; cdr3_aa: CASRRTATNEKLFF
clone_size: .; v_call: TRBV5-4; d_call: TRBD1; j_call: TRBJ1-2; cdr3_nt: TGTGCCAGCAGCTTGGGGACAGGGTCCGGGGCCTCCACCTATGGCTACACCTTC; cdr3_aa: CASSLGTGSGASTYGYTF
clone_size: .; v_call: TRBV19; d_call: .; j_call: TRBJ1-5; cdr3_nt: TGTGCATCGGGGGGAAGGAATCAGCCCCAGCATTTT; cdr3_aa: CASGGRNQPQHF
clone_size: .; v_call: TRBV28; d_call: .; j_call: TRBJ1-1; cdr3_nt: TGTGCCAGCAGCCTAATTTTGGACAGTTTGGTCCGCGAGACTGAAGCTTTCTTT; cdr3_aa: CASSLILDSLVRETEAFF
clone_size: once; v_call: TRBV30; d_call: .; j_call: TRBJ2-7; cdr3_nt: TGTGCCTGGAGTAACGGGAGCGGCTTTCCTCAGTACTTC; cdr3_aa: CAWSNGSGFPQYF
clone_size: .; v_call: TRBV6-1; d_call: TRBD1; j_call: TRBJ2-2; cdr3_nt: TGTGCCAGCAGTGATACAGGGGCTGTTACCGGGGAGCTGTTTTTT; cdr3_aa: CASSDTGAVTGELFF
clone_size: .; v_call: TRBV7-2; d_call: TRBD1; j_call: TRBJ1-6; cdr3_nt: TGTGCCAGCAGCTTACGGGGCAGGGGGCAGGCACCCCTCCACTTT; cdr3_aa: CASSLRGRGQAPLHF
clone_size: .; v_call: TRBV7-2; d_call: .; j_call: TRBJ2-1; cdr3_nt: TGTGCCAGCAGCTTAGGTCCTACGACCTACAATGAGCAGTTCTTC; cdr3_aa: CASSLGPTTYNEQFF
clone_size: .; v_call: TRBV20-1; d_call: TRBD2; j_call: TRBJ2-5; cdr3_nt: TGCAGTGCTAGTAGCGGGAGGGGCTGGGTGGAGACCCAGTACTTC; cdr3_aa: CSASSGRGWVETQYF
clone_size: .; v_call: TRBV11-2; d_call: .; j_call: TRBJ1-1; cdr3_nt: TGTGCCAGCAGACTCTACCAGAACACTGAAGCTTTCTTT; cdr3_aa: CASRLYQNTEAFF
clone_size: .; v_call: TRBV7-9; d_call: .; j_call: TRBJ2-3; cdr3_nt: TGTGCCAGCAGCCCGACCGAACTAGGCACAGATACGCAGTATTTT; cdr3_aa: CASSPTELGTDTQYF
clone_size: .; v_call: TRBV6-5; d_call: .; j_call: TRBJ1-1; cdr3_nt: TGTGCCAGCAGACAGGCGAACACTGAAGCTTTCTTT; cdr3_aa: CASRQANTEAFF
clone_size: .; v_call: TRBV5-1; d_call: TRBD1; j_call: TRBJ1-2; cdr3_nt: TGCGCCAGCAGCTTGGCCCCTAATCAAGGGGGCCCCCGGAGGGGCTACACCTTC; cdr3_aa: CASSLAPNQGGPRRGYTF
clone_size: .; v_call: TRBV19; d_call: TRBD1; j_call: TRBJ2-6; cdr3_nt: TGTGCCAGTACTGTCCCGGGACAGGGTCGTTCTGGGGCCAACGTCCTGACTTTC; cdr3_aa: CASTVPGQGRSGANVLTF
clone_size: once; v_call: TRBV5-1; d_call: TRBD1; j_call: TRBJ2-1; cdr3_nt: TGCGCCAGCAGCAACACAGGGGAGACCTACAATGAGCAGTTCTTC; cdr3_aa: CASSNTGETYNEQFF
clone_size: .; v_call: TRBV29-1; d_call: TRBD2; j_call: TRBJ2-1; cdr3_nt: TGCAGCGCTTCCGGGACTAGCGGGAGACCTTCCTACAATGAGCAGTTCTTC; cdr3_aa: CSASGTSGRPSYNEQFF
clone_size: .; v_call: TRBV5-1; d_call: .; j_call: TRBJ1-1; cdr3_nt: TGCGCCAGCAGCTTGGTACGCGTGGGGCTGAACACTGAAGCTTTCTTT; cdr3_aa: CASSLVRVGLNTEAFF
clone_size: .; v_call: TRBV19; d_call: .; j_call: TRBJ1-1; cdr3_nt: TGTGCCAGTAGATCCACAGGGTACACTGAAGCTTTCTTT; cdr3_aa: CASRSTGYTEAFF
clone_size: .; v_call: TRBV6-5; d_call: TRBD1; j_call: TRBJ2-7; cdr3_nt: TGTGCCAGCAGTTATGCAGGGGGCTCCTACGAGCAGTACTTC; cdr3_aa: CASSYAGGSYEQYF
clone_size: few; v_call: TRBV6-5; d_call: TRBD2; j_call: TRBJ2-1; cdr3_nt: TGTGCCAGCAGTTACGAGCGGGAGAGCTCCTACAATGAGCAGTTCTTC; cdr3_aa: CASSYERESSYNEQFF